This T cell receptor (beta chain) was sequenced during a study of OX40 agonist ivuxolimab in advanced cancers. Study summary: Every 2 weeks, ivuxolimab was infused into the patients intravenously at between 0.01 and 10 mg/kg. Subjects had a mean age of roughly 60 years, with a range of about 20 to 85; just over 80% were male. Study results and limitations: Patients who responded partially at 0.1-3.0 mg/kg showed clonal expansion ranking among the lowest.

Sequencing was performed with immunoSEQ multiplex PCR; in TCRdb, only in-frame clones are kept and a portion is missing. The sample shows roughly 70,000 clones, around 85% of them seen only once. This CDR3 contains 13 residues. From germline, CDR1 is WNHNN and CDR2 SYGVQD (reference sequence). J gave up 7 bases and V 6 bases, and 7 bases lay outside the gene matches. As to this clone: Its antigen is unidentified.

The rearrangement links TRBV10-1 to TRBJ2-7; 9 nucleotides match TRBD1. This TCR was recovered from an adult with an advanced solid tumor such as melanoma, head and neck, liver or kidney cancer. The sequencing here drew on CD4+ or CD8+ T cells sorted from blood, taken in a trial of the OX40 agonist ivuxolimab. The CDR3: CASSGDRATEQYF. In nucleotides, the CDR3 is TGCGCCAGCAGCGGGGACAGGGCAACGGAGCAGTACTTC.